The rows below give T cell receptor beta chains drawn from one sample of a study of blood T cell repertoires in COVID-19. The data were produced by immunoSEQ multiplex PCR, yet TCRdb's version contains in-frame clones alone and is incomplete. The data show 250,000 to 300,000 clones, around 89% seen once. The specimen was peripheral blood. The receptors were sampled from a woman in her sixties or seventies with acute or convalescent COVID-19. Each CDR3 is given with its conserved first and last residue. D genes are given only for firm matches. A row's size may be missing; if present it is once, few, many or a size class.

v_call,clone_size,j_call,d_call,cdr3_aa,cdr3_nt
TRBV5-1,-,TRBJ1-2,TRBD1,CASSPTGAAGYTF,TGCGCCAGCAGCCCAACAGGGGCTGCCGGCTACACCTTC
TRBV5-6,-,TRBJ1-5,TRBD1,CASSAWGQGFAQPQHF,TGTGCCAGCAGCGCCTGGGGACAGGGGTTTGCTCAGCCCCAGCATTTT
TRBV28,-,TRBJ2-2,-,CASSLEVRRELFF,TGTGCCAGCAGTTTAGAGGTCCGCCGGGAGCTGTTTTTT
TRBV6-2/TRBV6-3,-,TRBJ2-7,-,CASSGRVNYEQYF,TGTGCCAGCAGCGGCAGGGTCAACTACGAGCAGTACTTC
TRBV6-5,few,TRBJ1-4,-,CASRGGAILFLDLFF,TGTGCCAGCAGGGGAGGTGCGATCCTATTCCTTGATTTGTTTTTT
TRBV5-1,-,TRBJ2-2,-,CASRGAQAGELFF,TGCGCCAGCAGGGGGGCCCAGGCCGGGGAGCTGTTTTTT
TRBV29-1,-,TRBJ2-3,TRBD2,CSVEWGLAGGRGGYF,TGCAGCGTCGAGTGGGGACTAGCGGGAGGACGGGGTGGGTATTTT
TRBV6-1,-,TRBJ1-3,TRBD1,CASSVTGDSGNTIYF,TGTGCCAGCAGCGTTACAGGGGACTCTGGAAACACCATATATTTT
TRBV3-1/TRBV3-2,-,TRBJ1-6,-,CASSPNPGLRYNSPLHF,TGTGCCAGCAGCCCGAATCCGGGACTTAGGTATAATTCACCCCTCCACTTT
TRBV7-9,-,TRBJ1-5,-,CASSFGTPYDQPQHF,TGTGCCAGCAGCTTCGGGACACCGTATGATCAGCCCCAGCATTTT
TRBV9,-,TRBJ2-1,TRBD1,CASSRQGAERGLYNEQFF,TGTGCCAGCAGCCGACAGGGGGCTGAGCGGGGGTTATACAATGAGCAGTTCTTC
TRBV9,-,TRBJ2-7,-,CASSVDPGENEQYF,TGTGCCAGCAGCGTAGATCCGGGAGAAAACGAGCAGTACTTC
TRBV7-8,-,TRBJ1-5,-,CASSNNPLAGQPQHF,TGTGCCAGCAGCAACAACCCGTTGGCTGGTCAGCCCCAGCATTTT
TRBV28,-,TRBJ2-1,-,CAAIRGPTYNEQFF,TGTGCCGCTATTAGGGGCCCGACCTACAATGAGCAGTTCTTC
TRBV7-2,-,TRBJ1-4,-,CASSFGGGSNEKLFF,TGTGCCAGCAGCTTCGGCGGGGGGTCTAATGAAAAACTGTTTTTT
TRBV24-1,-,TRBJ2-5,TRBD1,CATSSSGQGLMETQYF,TGTGCCACCAGTTCGTCGGGACAGGGTTTAATGGAGACCCAGTACTTC
TRBV10-3,-,TRBJ2-5,-,CATTGFREETQYF,TGTGCCACCACAGGGTTTAGGGAAGAGACCCAGTACTTC
TRBV28,once,TRBJ1-3,TRBD1,CASSPFPRGQGSNGNTIYF,TGTGCCAGCAGTCCATTCCCCCGGGGACAGGGGTCTAATGGAAACACCATATATTTT
TRBV5-6,-,TRBJ2-6,-,CASSPKQVSLGANVLTF,TGTGCCAGCAGCCCTAAACAGGTCTCTCTTGGGGCCAACGTCCTGACTTTC
TRBV7-9,-,TRBJ1-1,TRBD1,CAGGQGSTEAFF,TGTGCCGGTGGACAGGGTAGCACTGAAGCTTTCTTT
TRBV11-2,-,TRBJ2-1,-,CASRPTTYNEQFF,TGTGCCAGCAGGCCCACTACATACAATGAGCAGTTCTTC
TRBV5-6,-,TRBJ2-7,TRBD2,CASSLVAGGLFYEQYF,TGTGCCAGCAGCTTGGTAGCGGGGGGCCTCTTCTACGAGCAGTACTTC
TRBV27,-,TRBJ2-7,TRBD1,CASSRPPPGQGAYEQYF,TGTGCCAGCAGCCGTCCCCCGCCGGGACAGGGGGCCTACGAGCAGTACTTC
TRBV4-1,-,TRBJ2-7,TRBD1,CASSQIKTGTYEQYF,TGCGCCAGCAGCCAAATTAAGACAGGGACCTACGAGCAGTACTTC
TRBV10-3,-,TRBJ1-5,TRBD1,CATAEDRGAQPQHF,TGTGCCACCGCCGAGGACAGGGGTGCTCAGCCCCAGCATTTT
TRBV5-1,few,TRBJ2-7,-,CASSLGGGGSSYEQYF,TGCGCCAGCAGCTTGGGAGGGGGAGGGTCGTCCTACGAGCAGTACTTC
TRBV28,-,TRBJ1-4,TRBD1,CASSFTRGFDEKLFF,TGTGCCAGCAGTTTTACCAGGGGGTTCGATGAAAAACTGTTTTTT
TRBV6-2/TRBV6-3,-,TRBJ1-1,TRBD1,CASSDPGQIMNTEAFF,TGTGCCAGCAGTGATCCGGGACAGATCATGAACACTGAAGCTTTCTTT
TRBV4-3,-,TRBJ2-3,-,CASSQDPRGHGSGDTQYF,TGCGCCAGCAGCCAAGATCCAAGGGGTCACGGGAGCGGTGATACGCAGTATTTT
TRBV6-2/TRBV6-3,-,TRBJ1-5,TRBD1,CASSLGQGFQPQHF,TGTGCCAGCAGCCTGGGACAGGGTTTTCAGCCCCAGCATTTT
TRBV7-2,-,TRBJ2-1,TRBD1,CASSRGQGLQFF,TGTGCCAGCAGCCGTGGACAGGGCCTGCAGTTCTTC
TRBV24-1,once,TRBJ2-1,TRBD2,CATSDRGTSGPSYNEQFF,TGTGCCACCAGTGACCGCGGGACTAGCGGGCCTTCCTACAATGAGCAGTTCTTC
TRBV5-1,-,TRBJ2-7,TRBD1,CASNQRTGQTYEQYF,TGCGCCAGCAACCAAAGGACAGGACAAACCTACGAGCAGTACTTC
TRBV7-2,few,TRBJ2-1,-,CASSPRGTGEQFF,TGTGCCAGCAGCCCCCGGGGGACGGGTGAGCAGTTCTTC
TRBV9,-,TRBJ1-3,-,CASSVAGADSGNTIYF,TGTGCCAGCAGCGTAGCCGGTGCGGACTCTGGAAACACCATATATTTT
TRBV30,-,TRBJ1-1,-,CAWRGGRAFF,TGTGCCTGGAGGGGGGGTCGGGCTTTCTTT
TRBV9,-,TRBJ2-1,-,CASSPQAGPYNEQFF,TGTGCCAGCAGCCCCCAGGCAGGGCCCTACAATGAGCAGTTCTTC
TRBV5-1,-,TRBJ2-7,TRBD1,CASSLEGQGFHEQYF,TGCGCCAGCAGCTTGGAGGGACAGGGATTCCACGAGCAGTACTTC
TRBV7-2,-,TRBJ2-5,TRBD1,CASSPGGPQETQYF,TGTGCCAGCAGCCCAGGGGGCCCACAAGAGACCCAGTACTTC
TRBV19,once,TRBJ2-3,TRBD2,CASSISGTSGHSSTDTQYF,TGTGCCAGTAGTATTTCTGGGACTAGCGGCCATTCTAGCACAGATACGCAGTATTTT
TRBV6-5,-,TRBJ1-2,TRBD1,CASSPDRTGVDGYTF,TGTGCCAGCAGCCCGGACCGGACAGGGGTAGATGGCTACACCTTC
TRBV7-9,-,TRBJ1-5,TRBD1,CASSSTGGNNQPQHF,TGTGCCAGCAGCTCTACAGGGGGCAACAATCAGCCCCAGCATTTT
TRBV9,once,TRBJ2-3,TRBD1,CASSPQGVGTDTQYF,TGTGCCAGCAGTCCCCAGGGGGTGGGCACAGATACGCAGTATTTT
TRBV28,-,TRBJ1-5,-,CASAPPSRNQPQHF,TGTGCCAGCGCCCCCCCTAGCCGCAATCAGCCCCAGCATTTT
TRBV4-3,-,TRBJ2-1,-,CASSQLRGEQFF,TGCGCCAGCAGCCAGCTGCGGGGTGAGCAGTTCTTC
TRBV6-5,-,TRBJ1-6,-,CASSRSRVSDSLHF,TGTGCCAGCAGCAGGAGCAGGGTTTCCGACTCCCTCCACTTT
TRBV5-6,-,TRBJ1-2,-,CASSWENRYYGYTF,TGTGCCAGCAGCTGGGAGAACCGATACTATGGCTACACCTTC
TRBV6-7,-,TRBJ2-3,-,CASSLGGFLTDTQYF,TGTGCCAGCTCCCTAGGCGGTTTTCTCACAGATACGCAGTATTTT
TRBV6-1,-,TRBJ1-2,-,CASSEIPEVGSF,TGTGCCAGCAGTGAAATCCCAGAGGTTGGGAGCTTC
TRBV7-2,-,TRBJ2-1,-,CASSSSGLLLQFF,TGTGCCAGCAGCTCGTCGGGACTCCTGCTGCAGTTCTTC
TRBV19,-,TRBJ2-1,TRBD2,CASSPQGGEQFF,TGTGCCAGTAGTCCCCAGGGAGGGGAGCAGTTCTTC
TRBV3-1/TRBV3-2,-,TRBJ1-3,-,CACGKQAGNTIYF,TGTGCCTGTGGGAAACAGGCTGGAAACACCATATATTTT
TRBV3-1/TRBV3-2,once,TRBJ2-3,-,CASSQEVTSTDTQYF,TGTGCCAGCAGCCAAGAGGTGACTAGCACAGATACGCAGTATTTT
TRBV2,-,TRBJ2-7,TRBD1,CANTGAMSYEQYF,TGTGCCAACACAGGGGCCATGTCCTACGAGCAGTACTTC
TRBV28,-,TRBJ1-5,TRBD1,CASSPPPSDRGFGQPQHF,TGTGCCAGCAGTCCCCCTCCATCCGACAGGGGATTTGGTCAGCCCCAGCATTTT